A single sample gave rise to the 17 T cell receptor beta chains below, sequenced in a study of CD8 T cells in ankylosing spondylitis. Study results and limitations: What appeared characteristic of ankylosing spondylitis blood was a TCR beta motif of fewer than ten highly homologous variants.

One entry per CDR3 protein results from TCRdb running MiXCR on the 5' RACE reads. The repertoire holds around 430,000 distinct CDR3 sequences, with 17% as singletons. These receptors' antigens are unknown. The sequencing sample was made of blood, either unsorted or a sorted T cell fraction (not recorded which). These receptors all come from a male donor with ankylosing spondylitis.

This rearrangement joins TRBV24-1 to TRBJ2-1; 8 bases fit TRBD2. Looked up from germline, CDR1 is KGHDR and CDR2 is SFDVKD. V was clipped by 4 bases and J by 9 bases; unmatched bases: 16. The CDR3 length is 17 residues. The CDR3, as DNA: TGTGCCACCAGTGACACTATAGCGGGGACTACAATTTTTGAGCAGTTCTTC. Protein sequence: CATSDTIAGTTIFEQFF.

This clonotype was observed a few times. The chain is built from TRBV20-1 and TRBJ1-2; D uncertain. The CDR3 extends over 13 amino acids. V dropped 5 bases and J dropped 4 bases, with 14 bases sitting between them. Germline CDR1 and CDR2: DFQATT and SNEGSKA (reference sequence). Written as DNA, the CDR3 is TGCAGTGCTCCGGGCGGGTCGTTCTATGGCTACACCTTC. Translating it yields CSAPGGSFYGYTF.

This clonotype came up a few times. CDR3 sequence reads: CASSQTRYTEAFF. CDR3 bases: TGTGCCAGCAGCCAAACCAGGTACACTGAAGCTTTCTTT. The genes are TRBV3-1 and TRBJ1-1; unclear D gene. The CDR3 runs 13 residues. Germline values: CDR1 LGHDT, CDR2 YNNKEL (reference sequence). V was pared by 2 bases and J by 3 bases, with 7 bases between.

The CDR3 nucleotides are TGCAGTGCTAGAGATCCATACCCTGGCTACACCTTC. This sequence encodes CSARDPYPGYTF. The chain employs TRBV20-1 and TRBJ1-2, with D uncertain. Germline V lookup: CDR1 DFQATT, CDR2 SNEGSKA (reference sequence). The CDR3 is 12 residues long. V was pared by 0 bases and J by 7 bases, with 9 bases between.

This sequence joins TRBV9 and TRBJ1-6; D is ambiguous. CDR1 is SGDLS and CDR2 is YYNGEE in the germline V gene. The CDR3 sequence is 16 residues long. V lost 6 bases and J 1 base, leaving 14 bases between the germline ends. The CDR3 coding sequence is TGTGCCAGCACTAAAGGGAGGACTTCCTATAATTCACCCCTCCACTTT. Its translation: CASTKGRTSYNSPLHF.

This chain's CDR3 is CASSERAGESYEQYF. CDR3 coding DNA: TGCGCCAGCAGTGAGAGGGCAGGGGAATCGTACGAGCAGTACTTC. The chain is built from TRBV10-2 and TRBJ2-7, with D perhaps matching TRBD1 (6 bases). From germline, CDR1 is WSHSY and CDR2 SAAADI. Trimming took off 2 bases at V and 4 bases at J, with 15 bases between the two ends. The CDR3 is 15 residues long.

V and J are TRBV6-1 and TRBJ2-5; 7 bases are shared with TRBD1. Germline V gene lookup returns CDR1 MNHNS and CDR2 SASEGT. This CDR3 comprises 13 residues. Germline trimming cut 7 bases from V and 3 bases from J; bases unmatched to any gene: 5. The CDR3 loop is CASTVTGEETQYF. For the CDR3, the DNA is TGTGCCAGCACCGTAACAGGGGAAGAGACCCAGTACTTC.

The CDR3 coding sequence is TGTGCCAGCAGCTATCTAGCGGGGGGGCGCTCAGATACGCAGTATTTT. It is translated as CASSYLAGGRSDTQYF. V and J are TRBV5-6 and TRBJ2-3; 12 bases agree with TRBD2. The CDR3 sequence is 16 residues long. The junction had 6 bases not matched to a gene; V was cut back by 3 bases and J by 4 bases. Germline values: CDR1 SGHDT, CDR2 YYEEEE.

This clonotype has a handful of counts. This chain links TRBV6-1 with TRBJ2-4, with TRBD2 as a possible D gene (5 bases). Trimming took off 4 bases at V and 0 bases at J, with 10 bases between the two ends. Looked up from germline, CDR1 is MNHNS and CDR2 is SASEGT. The CDR3 spans 15 residues. CDR3 amino acids: CASSGEIIAKNIQYF. The CDR3 DNA reads as TGTGCCAGCAGTGGGGAGATTATAGCCAAAAACATTCAGTACTTC.

This clonotype was seen more than once but under ten times. The V gene is TRBV11-2, the J gene TRBJ2-7, with D perhaps TRBD2 (7 bases). Trimming left V 3 bases short and J 0 bases short, with 12 bases between. Germline values: CDR1 SGHAT, CDR2 FQNNGV. The CDR3 loop spans 15 amino acids. CDR3 in amino acids: CASSLGGLSSYEQYF. The CDR3 DNA follows: TGTGCCAGCAGCTTGGGGGGGCTAAGCTCCTACGAGCAGTACTTC.

This clonotype was recorded many times. V usage is TRBV12-3 or TRBV12-4 and J usage is TRBJ1-6; a weak D match, TRBD1 (6 bases). V dropped 1 base and J dropped 9 bases, with 10 bases sitting between them. The CDR3 is 14 amino acids. CDR3 bases: TGTGCCAGCAGTTTAGGGACAGAACTTTCACCCCTCCACTTT. Its translation: CASSLGTELSPLHF.

This clonotype was counted a few times. This chain joins TRBV29-1 and TRBJ2-7, with TRBD2 identical over 9 bases. With V trimmed by 4 bases and J by 6 bases, 10 bases remained unmatched. The germline V gene has CDR1 SQVTM and CDR2 ANQGSEA. CDR3 length: 14 amino acids. The CDR3 DNA sequence: TGCAGCGTTGGCATAGCGGGAGTTTATAGCGAGCAGTACTTC. This translates into CSVGIAGVYSEQYF.

This clonotype was found a few times. The rearrangement joins TRBV3-1 to TRBJ1-1; the D gene is possibly TRBD1 (5 bases). CDR1 and CDR2 (germline): LGHDT, YNNKEL (reference sequence). Deletions cut 8 bases from V and 4 bases from J, with 14 bases between. The CDR3 length is 13 residues. The CDR3, as DNA: TGTGCCAGCGGGGGGGTTTTGAGCACTGAAGCTTTCTTT. It yields the protein CASGGVLSTEAFF.

This clonotype came up many times. The chain combines TRBV7-8 with TRBJ1-2; perhaps TRBD1 as D (5 bases). Trimming removed 1 base from V and 3 bases from J, with 9 bases in between. CDR1 and CDR2 from the germline V gene are SGHVS and FQNEAQ. CDR3 length equals 14 residues. The chain's CDR3 is CASSLVQGDYGYTF. CDR3 coding DNA: TGTGCCAGCAGCTTAGTGCAGGGCGACTATGGCTACACCTTC.

This chain joins TRBV12-3 or TRBV12-4 and TRBJ2-7, with 8 bases fitting TRBD1. The CDR3 loop spans 14 amino acids. V gave up 5 bases and J gave up 4 bases; unmatched junction bases: 7. The DNA for the CDR3 is TGTGCCAGCAGTGGACAGGGAAACCCTTACGAGCAGTACTTC. Translation: CASSGQGNPYEQYF.

The chain employs TRBV3-1 and TRBJ2-2; tentative D call: TRBD2 (5 bases). In germline, CDR1 is LGHDT, CDR2 YNNKEL (reference sequence). The ends were cut back, 2 bases at V and 7 bases at J, with 11 bases in the middle. This CDR3 is built from 14 residues. In DNA, the CDR3 is TGTGCCAGCAGCCAAAGTTCGGGGATCGGGGAGCTGTTTTTT. Protein product: CASSQSSGIGELFF.

The sample holds many counts of this clonotype. The chain joins TRBV6-2 or TRBV6-3 to TRBJ2-7, with TRBD2 matching 13 bases. The junction had 7 bases not matched to a gene; V was cut back by 5 bases and J by 3 bases. In germline, CDR1 is MNHEY, CDR2 SVGEGT. The CDR3 consists of 16 residues. CDR3 nucleotide sequence: TGTGCCAGCAGTCCCATCGGACTAGCGGGAGTCTACGAGCAGTACTTC. As protein: CASSPIGLAGVYEQYF.